The 16 T cell receptor beta chains given below trace back to one sample, sequenced in a study of cytomegalovirus exposure and HLA in healthy donors (dated by TCRdb to between 2016 and 2019). The method behind the library was the immunoSEQ multiplex PCR assay. The multiplex PCR relied on a mix of 60 forward primers for TCR Vbeta segments and 13 reverse primers for TCR Jbeta segments. TCRdb retrieved this table from immuneACCESS and kept in-frame rearrangements only. Not all clones are present; in checked studies, unresolved V genes account for under half, and no reason is known for the remainder. This sample holds almost 80,000 clones; about 68% were observed only once. The leading ten clones occupy approximately 7% of the sample. The sequenced sample consisted of PBMCs. These receptors were taken from a woman aged 50 to 60 in good health and CMV-seropositive.

The J gene is TRBJ2-1, the V gene TRBV5-4, with 11 positions matching TRBD1. Germline V lookup: CDR1 SGHNT, CDR2 YYREEE (reference sequence). The CDR3 covers 14 residues. With 6 bases clipped from V and 7 bases from J, the junction kept 6 bases outside the gene matches. Here the CDR3 reads CASTLDRGLNEQFF. As DNA, the CDR3 is TGTGCCAGCACCCTGGACAGGGGGCTGAATGAGCAGTTCTTC.

The chain joins TRBV9 to TRBJ2-7; 11 bases agree with TRBD2. The germline CDR1 and CDR2 sequences are SGDLS and YYNGEE. The trim removed 4 bases at V and 2 bases at J, leaving 5 bases unmatched. This CDR3 has 15 amino acids. CDR3 coding DNA: TGTGCCAGCAGCTCCGGGACTAGCGGTACCTACGAGCAGTACTTC. This codes for CASSSGTSGTYEQYF. The full variable domain, its missing parts supplied by reference TRBV9 and TRBJ2-7, is DSGVTQTPKHLITATGQRVTLRCSPRSGDLSVYWYQQSLDQGLQFLIQYYNGEERAKGNILERFSAQQFPDLHSELNLSSLELGDSALYFCASSSGTSGTYEQYFGPGTRLTVT.

This clone showed up just a few times. This sequence joins TRBV6-5 and TRBJ2-1; D may be TRBD1 (6 bases). Germline loops: CDR1 MNHEY, CDR2 SVGAGI. V was shortened by 4 bases and J by 2 bases, with 15 bases between the two germline ends. The CDR3 sequence is 16 residues long. The CDR3 DNA reads TGTGCCAGCAGTTCCAAGCAGGGGCCTCCCTACAATGAGCAGTTCTTC. Translation: CASSSKQGPPYNEQFF.

This chain uses TRBV5-1 with TRBJ2-3; TRBD2 matches at 12 bases. The V and J ends lost 1 base and 2 bases, in that order; junction bases with no gene match: 5. This CDR3 comprises 17 residues. CDR1 and CDR2 from the germline V gene are SGHRS and YFSETQ. CDR3 sequence reads: CASSLSASGGDTDTQYF. The CDR3 DNA follows: TGCGCCAGCAGCTTGTCCGCTAGCGGGGGGGACACAGATACGCAGTATTTT.

Concerning this clone itself: Other DNA sequences from this sample encode an identical CDR3 as well. The chain uses TRBV19 and TRBJ1-5; 7 nucleotides line up with TRBD1. Germline V gene sequence: CDR1 LNHDA, CDR2 SQIVND (reference sequence). The V and J ends lost 3 bases and 3 bases, in that order; junction bases with no gene match: 5. The CDR3 runs 15 residues. The CDR3 nucleotides are TGTGCCAGTAGTATGTGGGACAGCCACAATCAGCCCCAGCATTTT. This encodes CASSMWDSHNQPQHF. The entire variable domain, with the rest obtained from reference TRBV19 and TRBJ1-5, is as follows: DGGITQSPKYLFRKEGQNVTLSCEQNLNHDAMYWYRQDPGQGLRLIYYSQIVNDFQKGDIAEGYSVSREKKESFPLTVTSAQKNPTAFYLCASSMWDSHNQPQHFGDGTRLSIL.

V usage is TRBV5-1 and J usage is TRBJ1-3; perhaps TRBD1 as D (5 bases). The germline V gene encodes CDR1 SGHRS and CDR2 YFSETQ. The CDR3 consists of 13 residues. V gave up 4 bases and J gave up 5 bases, with 10 bases separating them. This CDR3 is CASSASGRNTIYF. CDR3 nucleotide sequence: TGCGCCAGCAGCGCTTCAGGGCGAAACACCATATATTTT.

The CDR3 here is CASSHRDRVVYGYTF. As DNA, the CDR3 is TGTGCCAGCAGCCACCGGGACAGGGTGGTATATGGCTACACCTTC. The J gene is TRBJ1-2, the V gene TRBV7-9; the match to TRBD1 covers 9 bases. Trimming cost V 5 bases and J 5 bases; bases outside gene matches: 9. Germline lookup yields CDR1 SEHNR and CDR2 FQNEAQ (reference sequence). The CDR3 sequence is 15 residues long.

V usage is TRBV9 and J usage is TRBJ2-1; 9 bases align to TRBD1. J lost 1 base, V lost 3 bases, and 8 bases had no gene match. The CDR3 length is 17 residues. The germline V gene encodes CDR1 SGDLS and CDR2 YYNGEE. This CDR3 reads CASSASRDRDSYNEQFF. For the CDR3, the DNA is TGTGCCAGCAGCGCCTCCCGGGACAGGGATTCCTACAATGAGCAGTTCTTC.

V and J are TRBV5-6 and TRBJ1-4; D possibly corresponds to TRBD1 (5 bases). This CDR3 has 15 residues. From germline, CDR1 is SGHDT and CDR2 YYEEEE. Between the trimmed V and J ends, which lost 4 bases and 5 bases, there was a span of 15 bases. The CDR3 DNA reads as TGTGCCAGCAGCCAAGACCAGGGACTAAATGAAAAACTGTTTTTT. This encodes CASSQDQGLNEKLFF.

In its sample, this clone was seen a few times. V usage is TRBV29-1 and J usage is TRBJ1-1; 7 bases line up with TRBD1. V lost 5 bases and J lost 1; bases outside the gene matches: 4. This CDR3 region has 13 residues. Germline CDR1 and CDR2: SQVTM and ANQGSEA. The CDR3 region has the DNA TGCAGCGTTTCTGCAGGGGGGAACACTGAAGCTTTCTTT. Translating it yields CSVSAGGNTEAFF.

The rearrangement joins TRBV7-2 to TRBJ2-2; 11 nucleotides agree with TRBD2. This CDR3 region has 17 residues. Germline CDR1 and CDR2: SGHTA and FQGNSA. The trim removed 6 bases at V and 2 bases at J, leaving 8 bases unmatched. CDR3 nucleotides: TGTGCCAGCAGGAAACGAGGGACTAGCGGTAACACCGGGGAGCTGTTTTTT. As protein: CASRKRGTSGNTGELFF. Using reference TRBV7-2 and TRBJ2-2 for the parts outside the CDR3, the full variable domain is GAGVSQSPSNKVTEKGKDVELRCDPISGHTALYWYRQSLGQGLEFLIYFQGNSAPDKSGLPSDRFSAERTGGSVSTLTIQRTQQEDSAVYLCASRKRGTSGNTGELFFGEGSRLTVL.

This chain connects TRBV13 to TRBJ2-1; TRBD2 matches at 8 bases. From germline, CDR1 is PRHDT and CDR2 FYEKMQ (reference sequence). The CDR3 runs to 16 residues. Trimming cost V 2 bases and J 4 bases; bases outside gene matches: 7. The CDR3: CASSLYNSGVYNEQFF. The CDR3 DNA reads as TGTGCCAGCAGCTTATATAATAGCGGGGTTTACAATGAGCAGTTCTTC. Full variable domain (remainder filled in from reference TRBV13 and TRBJ2-1): AAGVIQSPRHLIKEKRETATLKCYPIPRHDTVYWYQQGPGQDPQFLISFYEKMQSDKGSIPDRFSAQQFSDYHSELNMSSLELGDSALYFCASSLYNSGVYNEQFFGPGTRLTVL.

This clone was found a few times. The rearrangement joins TRBV19 to TRBJ2-2, with D possibly being TRBD2 (5 bases). Per germline, CDR1 LNHDA and CDR2 SQIVND (reference sequence). V shed 5 bases and J shed 6 bases, with 13 bases lying between them. The CDR3 is 14 amino acids. CDR3 sequence: CASSGTGESGELFF. CDR3 coding DNA: TGTGCCAGTAGTGGAACCGGGGAATCCGGGGAGCTGTTTTTT.

The chain uses TRBV9 and TRBJ1-1, with D possibly matching TRBD1 (5 bases). The CDR3 has 14 amino acids. Germline V gene lookup returns CDR1 SGDLS and CDR2 YYNGEE. Trimming cost V 5 bases and J 1 base, with 12 bases left between them. CDR3 region: CASSPGLSNTEAFF. The CDR3, as DNA: TGTGCCAGCAGTCCGGGACTCTCGAACACTGAAGCTTTCTTT.

This clone was counted only a few times. This chain connects TRBV4-1 to TRBJ2-1; 15 positions agree with TRBD2. The CDR3 runs 15 residues. Germline V gene sequence: CDR1 MGHRA, CDR2 YSYEKL. Trimming removed 1 base from V and 10 bases from J; junction bases left unmatched: 2. The CDR3, as DNA: TGCGCCAGCAGCCAAGCCGGGACTAGCGGGGGGGAGCAGTTCTTC. It encodes CASSQAGTSGGEQFF.

This clone was detected a few times. The gene calls are TRBV7-9 and TRBJ1-5; no reliable D call. The CDR3 sequence is 15 residues long. Germline V gives CDR1 SEHNR, CDR2 FQNEAQ (reference sequence). Trimming took 4 bases from V and 8 from J, leaving 18 bases between them. The DNA of the CDR3 is TGTGCCAGCAGCTCATCAAGGCGGGCATTCGAGCCCCAGCATTTT. This translates into CASSSSRRAFEPQHF. The variable domain in full, with the rest retrieved from reference TRBV7-9 and TRBJ1-5, is DTGVSQNPRHKITKRGQNVTFRCDPISEHNRLYWYRQTLGQGPEFLTYFQNEAQLEKSRLLSDRFSAERPKGSFSTLEIQRTEQGDSAMYLCASSSSRRAFEPQHFGDGTRLSIL.